Detailed here is one T cell receptor beta chain. Its antigen is unidentified. The sample originates from a study of shared clonotypes between healthy human individuals. The study's findings and limits: Clonotype sharing across several donors was observed for around 5% of naive CD4 clonotypes.

Measured with immunoSEQ multiplex PCR; TCRdb has only the in-frame clones, and not every one. The data contain about 1.1 million clones, around three quarters of them singletons. The sample taken for sequencing was memory CD4+ T cells from PBMCs. Noted subset: CD45RA-negative fraction. This TCR came from a man between 18 and 29 years old in good health. Some clones in this sample may be carry-over from other donors' samples.

CDR3 nucleotides: TGTGCCAGCAGCGACACGGTACCGGGACTAGCGGCGAACAATGAGCAGTTCTTC. It codes for CASSDTVPGLAANNEQFF. The genes are TRBV9 and TRBJ2-1, with 11 positions matching TRBD2. The trim removed 3 bases at V and 5 bases at J, leaving 13 bases unmatched. Germline lookup yields CDR1 SGDLS and CDR2 YYNGEE. This CDR3 has 18 amino acids.